The 17 T cell receptor beta chains reported below all come from one sample, sequenced in a study of blood T cell repertoires in COVID-19. Only in-frame clones appear in the TCRdb table, and some are missing; sequencing was by immunoSEQ multiplex PCR. Of hundreds of thousands of clones in the sample, roughly nine tenths were seen once. The specimen sequenced was PBMCs or T cells enriched from blood (not recorded which). All receptors derive from a woman between 50 and 59 years old in a cohort exposed to, infected with or recovered from COVID-19 (not recorded which).

This clone was seen just once. The CDR3 loop is CASSQDWPDRVGNTIYF. The CDR3, as DNA: TGCGCCAGCAGCCAAGACTGGCCGGACAGGGTCGGAAACACCATATATTTT. V gene TRBV4-1 combines with J gene TRBJ1-3; 8 nucleotides align to TRBD1. The V gene end was trimmed by 0 bases and the J gene end by 4 bases; junction bases not matched to a gene: 8. CDR1 is MGHRA, CDR2 YSYEKL, per germline. The CDR3 consists of 17 residues.

V usage is TRBV2 and J usage is TRBJ2-5; TRBD1 agrees at 9 bases. Germline V gene lookup returns CDR1 SNHLY and CDR2 FYNNEI. The CDR3 has 14 residues. The trim removed 11 bases at V and 5 bases at J, leaving 12 bases unmatched. The CDR3 protein is CAGCRDRAMETQYF. The DNA for the CDR3 is TGTGCCGGATGCCGGGACAGGGCTATGGAGACCCAGTACTTC.

The rearrangement uses TRBV7-2 and TRBJ2-1; 7 positions agree with TRBD2. The CDR3 is 13 residues long. Germline trimming cut 0 bases from V and 8 bases from J; bases unmatched to any gene: 1. In germline, CDR1 is SGHTA, CDR2 FQGNSA. The CDR3 reads CASSLAGGDEQFF. CDR3 sequence (DNA): TGTGCCAGCAGCTTAGCGGGGGGGGATGAGCAGTTCTTC.

The rearrangement links TRBV7-2 to TRBJ2-3, with D hard to call. The CDR3 spans 15 residues. Germline assignment: CDR1 SGHTA and CDR2 FQGNSA. V was cut by 1 base and J by 4 bases, with 12 bases left in between. This CDR3 reads CASSLGPLRADTQYF. The DNA of the CDR3 is TGTGCCAGCAGCTTAGGCCCACTCCGGGCAGATACGCAGTATTTT.

The rearrangement joins TRBV7-6 to TRBJ1-1; D ambiguous. V gave up 1 base and J gave up 1 base, with 7 bases separating them. CDR1 and CDR2 from the germline V gene are SGHVS and FNYEAQ. This CDR3 spans 14 amino acids. CDR3 nucleotides: TGTGCCAGCAGCTTAGAGTTCGGGAACACTGAAGCTTTCTTT. Protein sequence: CASSLEFGNTEAFF.

The rearrangement uses TRBV10-3 and TRBJ2-5, with 7 bases lining up with TRBD1. Germline CDR1 reads ENHRY; CDR2 reads SYGVKD. CDR3 length: 13 residues. The ends lost 6 bases at V and 3 bases at J; junction bases unmatched: 4. The CDR3 reads CAIRAGTEETQYF. CDR3 bases: TGTGCCATCAGAGCCGGGACAGAAGAGACCCAGTACTTC.

The chain combines TRBV6-6 with TRBJ1-2; TRBD1 is a possible D gene (6 bases). The CDR3 is 17 residues long. From germline, CDR1 is MNHNY and CDR2 SVGAGI (reference sequence). V gave up 5 bases and J gave up 8 bases, with 27 bases separating them. The CDR3 here is CASSPHPGNIQGPGYTF. For the CDR3, the DNA is TGTGCCAGCAGTCCCCACCCGGGGAATATACAGGGTCCCGGCTACACCTTC.

The chain combines TRBV5-1 with TRBJ1-6; TRBD1 agrees at 8 bases. The V segment lost 4 bases and the J segment 6 bases; nucleotides outside the gene matches: 9. The CDR3 has 16 residues. The germline V gene encodes CDR1 SGHRS and CDR2 YFSETQ. CDR3 DNA: TGCGCCAGCAGCCCTGGACAGGGTTCTGGTAATTCACCCCTCCACTTT. Protein product: CASSPGQGSGNSPLHF.

The V call is TRBV9, the J call TRBJ1-2, with D perhaps matching TRBD1 (5 bases). Trimming shortened V by 4 bases and J by 2 bases, and 9 bases separated the two germline ends. Germline CDR1 is SGDLS and CDR2 is YYNGEE. There are 13 residues in the CDR3. CDR3 residues: CASSSGFNYGYTF. The CDR3 nucleotides are TGTGCCAGCAGCTCAGGGTTCAACTATGGCTACACCTTC.

The gene calls are TRBV24-1 and TRBJ2-5, with D possibly TRBD2 on 6 matching bases. Deletions cut 2 bases from V and 4 bases from J, with 16 bases between. The CDR3 loop spans 16 amino acids. Per germline, CDR1 KGHDR and CDR2 SFDVKD. This CDR3 is CATSDSLRGGGETQYF. The CDR3 bases are TGTGCCACCAGTGATTCTTTGCGGGGTGGTGGAGAGACCCAGTACTTC.

The chain has TRBV3-1 (or the pseudogene TRBV3-2) and TRBJ1-2; D ambiguous. V was pared by 4 bases and J by 4 bases, with 13 bases between. This CDR3 is built from 14 residues. The germline CDR1 and CDR2 sequences are LGHDT and YNNKEL (reference sequence). The CDR3, as DNA: TGTGCCAGCAGCCCGGGAGGGAGCGGCTATGGCTACACCTTC. Its translation is CASSPGGSGYGYTF.

The chain couples TRBV5-4 to TRBJ1-2; D possibly corresponds to TRBD1 (5 bases). The V and J ends lost 3 bases and 6 bases respectively, with 21 bases between them. This CDR3 contains 16 residues. In germline, CDR1 is SGHNT, CDR2 YYREEE (reference sequence). This CDR3 reads CASSSPQGTAGNGYTF. The DNA of the CDR3 is TGTGCCAGCAGCTCCCCTCAGGGCACGGCTGGAAATGGCTACACCTTC.

CDR3 sequence (DNA): TGTGCCTGGATGACGGGGACAGCGAACACTGAAGCTTTCTTT. It specifies CAWMTGTANTEAFF. The gene calls are TRBV30 and TRBJ1-1, with 7 bases that match TRBD1. The CDR3 runs to 14 residues. V shed 4 bases, J shed 1 base, and the junction held 6 bases outside the gene matches. Germline V gene data show CDR1 as GTSNPN and CDR2 as SVGIG (reference sequence).

This rearrangement joins TRBV14 to TRBJ1-2; D gene ambiguous. The CDR3 loop spans 14 amino acids. CDR1 is SGHDN and CDR2 is FVKESK in the germline V gene. Trimming left V 3 bases short and J 4 bases short, with 12 bases between. CDR3 protein: CASSQSRGSYGYTF. In nucleotides, the CDR3 is TGTGCCAGCAGCCAGAGTCGGGGATCCTATGGCTACACCTTC.

The genes are TRBV15 and TRBJ1-2, with TRBD1 identical over 10 bases. Per germline, CDR1 LNHNV and CDR2 YYDKDF (reference sequence). This CDR3 region has 13 residues. V gave up 5 bases and J gave up 8 bases; unmatched junction bases: 5. This CDR3 reads CATSDRDRGGYTF. The DNA for the CDR3 is TGTGCCACCAGCGACAGGGACAGGGGAGGCTACACCTTC. The full variable domain, with the rest looked up from reference TRBV15 and TRBJ1-2, is DAMVIQNPRYQVTQFGKPVTLSCSQTLNHNVMYWYQQKSSQAPKLLFHYYDKDFNNEADTPDNFQSRRPNTSFCFLDIRSPGLGDTAMYLCATSDRDRGGYTFGSGTRLTVV.

The V call is TRBV29-1, the J call TRBJ2-5; D call uncertain. The CDR3 is 12 residues long. Deletions cut 4 bases from V and 1 base from J, with 7 bases between. Germline assignment: CDR1 SQVTM and CDR2 ANQGSEA. CDR3 amino acids: CSVGAFQETQYF. CDR3 nucleotides: TGCAGCGTTGGAGCGTTCCAAGAGACCCAGTACTTC. Together with reference TRBV29-1 and TRBJ2-5, the CDR3 gives the full variable domain: SAVISQKPSRDICQRGTSLTIQCQVDSQVTMMFWYRQQPGQSLTLIATANQGSEATYESGFVIDKFPISRPNLTFSTLTVSNMSPEDSSIYLCSVGAFQETQYFGPGTRLLVL.

J is TRBJ2-1 and V is TRBV27, with 7 bases aligning to TRBD1. Germline V gene sequence: CDR1 MNHEY, CDR2 SMNVEV (reference sequence). The CDR3 extends over 15 amino acids. J lost 4 bases, V lost 4 bases, and 7 bases had no gene match. CDR3 protein: CASSSYPGQYNEQFF. CDR3 DNA: TGTGCCAGCAGTTCCTATCCGGGACAGTACAATGAGCAGTTCTTC.